A single sample gave rise to the 9 T cell receptor beta chains below, sequenced in a study of T-cell memory formation after mild COVID-19. TCRdb re-derived calls from the 5' RACE reads in MiXCR, one entry per CDR3 protein. The sample holds about 340,000 distinct CDR3 sequences, roughly 20% seen once. What was sequenced was PBMCs or a T cell subset sorted from them (not recorded which). These receptors came from an adult woman who had mild COVID-19 (a few samples of this study predate the infection). Cell type and time point are not known.

In the case of this clonotype: An end of the junction differs from the germline gene, which may be a read error. The J gene is TRBJ2-3, the V gene TRBV12-3 or TRBV12-4; 11 nucleotides match TRBD2. CDR3 length equals 14 residues. The CDR3 loop is CASSLAGGGDTQYF. The CDR3, as DNA: TGTGCCAGCAGTCTAGCGGGGGGAGGGGACACGCAGTATTTT.

This clonotype has a handful of counts. The rearrangement joins TRBV10-3 to TRBJ2-1, with no clear D. CDR1 and CDR2 from the germline V gene are ENHRY and SYGVKD. The CDR3 is 13 residues long. V lost 0 bases to trimming and J lost 10 bases, with 10 bases between them. The CDR3 sequence: CAISESPVGEQFF. The CDR3 bases are TGTGCCATCAGTGAGTCCCCGGTGGGGGAGCAGTTCTTC.

This clonotype showed up just a few times. The rearrangement joins TRBV7-8 to TRBJ2-1; either TRBD1 or TRBD2 may fit D (5 bases each). Germline V gene lookup returns CDR1 SGHVS and CDR2 FQNEAQ. The CDR3 covers 16 residues. V was shortened by 3 bases and J by 3 bases, with 15 bases between the two germline ends. In nucleotides, the CDR3 is TGTGCCAGCAGCTTCCTAGCAATGACAGTCTACAATGAGCAGTTCTTC. This gives the protein CASSFLAMTVYNEQFF.

J is TRBJ2-5 and V is TRBV18; tentatively, D is TRBD1 or TRBD2 (5 bases each). CDR1 is KGHSH and CDR2 is LQKENI in the germline V gene. The CDR3 has 15 amino acids. The V end was cut by 0 bases, the J end by 4 bases, with 12 bases between. CDR3 bases: TGTGCCAGCTCACCACCGGGGGTTAACCGAGAGACCCAGTACTTC. Translated: CASSPPGVNRETQYF. Full variable domain (missing parts from reference TRBV18 and TRBJ2-5): NAGVMQNPRHLVRRRGQEARLRCSPMKGHSHVYWYRQLPEEGLKFMVYLQKENIIDESGMPKERFSAEFPKEGPSILRIQQVVRGDSAAYFCASSPPGVNRETQYFGPGTRLLVL.

This clonotype occurred many times. The chain carries TRBV6-6 and TRBJ2-1; TRBD1 or TRBD2 may be the D gene (5 bases each). CDR1 MNHNY and CDR2 SVGAGI come from the germline V gene (reference sequence). The V end lost 5 bases, the J end lost 12 bases, and 20 bases lay between the germline ends. This CDR3 spans 14 amino acids. The CDR3 loop is CASSPRDGLGVQFF. The CDR3, as DNA: TGTGCCAGCAGTCCCCGGGACGGCTTAGGAGTGCAGTTCTTC.

Details on this clonotype: The missing conserved phenylalanine or tryptophan at the end of this CDR3 makes a read error likely. V gene TRBV3-1 combines with J gene TRBJ2-5; D is uncertain. The CDR3 loop spans 15 amino acids. V lost 4 bases to trimming and J lost 4 bases, with 16 bases between them. Germline-derived CDR1 and CDR2 are LGHDT and YNNKEL (reference sequence). In DNA form, the CDR3 reads TGTGCCAGCAGCCGGGAAGAATGGACGGGAGAGACCCAGTACTTA. Its protein product is CASSREEWTGETQYL.

The table lists this clonotype with many counts. V is TRBV4-3 and J is TRBJ2-5; D not resolved. Germline V gene data show CDR1 as LGHNA and CDR2 as YSLEER. The CDR3 has 14 residues. V was clipped by 0 bases and J by 9 bases, with 14 bases between them. For the CDR3, the DNA is TGCGCCAGCAGCCAAGACTCCCGGCAAGGCGCCCAGTACTTC. Its protein is CASSQDSRQGAQYF.

This clonotype was detected ten times or more. This chain uses TRBV5-1 with TRBJ2-5; 8 nucleotides line up with TRBD1. The V gene end was trimmed by 1 base and the J gene end by 3 bases; junction bases not matched to a gene: 5. CDR3 length equals 15 residues. Germline CDR1 SGHRS, CDR2 YFSETQ. CDR3 loop: CASSLSGGAEETQYF. CDR3 DNA sequence: TGCGCCAGCAGCTTGTCAGGGGGCGCGGAAGAGACCCAGTACTTC. The variable domain in full, with the rest retrieved from reference TRBV5-1 and TRBJ2-5, is KAGVTQTPRYLIKTRGQQVTLSCSPISGHRSVSWYQQTPGQGLQFLFEYFSETQRNKGNFPGRFSGRQFSNSRSEMNVSTLELGDSALYLCASSLSGGAEETQYFGPGTRLLVL.

The genes are TRBV19 and TRBJ1-5, with D perhaps TRBD1 (6 bases). The CDR3 totals 15 residues. Trimming left V 4 bases short and J 0 bases short, with 10 bases between. The germline CDR1 and CDR2 sequences are LNHDA and SQIVND (reference sequence). For the CDR3, the DNA is TGTGCCAGTAGTAGTGGGGGCCATAGCAATCAGCCCCAGCATTTT. Translation gives CASSSGGHSNQPQHF.